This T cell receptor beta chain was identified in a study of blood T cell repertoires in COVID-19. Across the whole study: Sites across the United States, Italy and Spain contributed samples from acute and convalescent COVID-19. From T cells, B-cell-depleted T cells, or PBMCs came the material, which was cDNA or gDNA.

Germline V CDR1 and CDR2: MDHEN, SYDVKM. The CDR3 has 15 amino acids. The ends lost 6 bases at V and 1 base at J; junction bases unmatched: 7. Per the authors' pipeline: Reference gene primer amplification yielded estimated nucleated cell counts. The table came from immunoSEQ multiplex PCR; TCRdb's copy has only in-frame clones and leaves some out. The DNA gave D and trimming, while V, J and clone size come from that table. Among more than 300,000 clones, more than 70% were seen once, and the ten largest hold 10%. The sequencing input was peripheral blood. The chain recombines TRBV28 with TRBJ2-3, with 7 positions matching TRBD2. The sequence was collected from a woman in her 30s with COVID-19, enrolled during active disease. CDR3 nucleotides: TGTGCCAGCAGCGTGGGGGAGGGCGGCACAGATACGCAGTATTTT. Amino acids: CASSVGEGGTDTQYF.